These T cell receptor beta chains were read from a single sample in a study of T cell responses to AZD1222 COVID-19 vaccine. Generated by immunoSEQ multiplex PCR, the TCRdb table keeps only in-frame clones and is missing some. The table shows approximately 100,000 clones, with 85% to 90% occurring only once. The material sequenced was peripheral blood, taken on day 0 of AZD1222 vaccination. The receptors here all came from an adult in good health. Each CDR3 is given with its conserved first and last residue. A D gene is named only where the DNA matches it firmly. Rows may omit the clone size; those that give it use once, few, many or a size class.

len,j_gene,v_gene,abundance,d_gene,CDR3aa,CDR3nt
12,TRBJ1-2,TRBV2,-,TRBD1,CASGLYQGAFTF,TGTGCCAGCGGCTTATATCAGGGGGCTTTCACCTTC
14,TRBJ2-3,TRBV5-4,-,-,CASSLDRGGDTQYF,TGTGCCAGCAGCTTGGACAGGGGAGGGGATACGCAGTATTTT
13,TRBJ1-2,TRBV5-1,-,-,CASSLQENYGYTF,TGCGCCAGCAGCTTGCAGGAAAACTATGGCTACACCTTC
16,TRBJ1-4,TRBV6-4,-,-,CASSPTIQRTNEKLFF,TGTGCCAGCAGCCCGACGATTCAGCGGACTAATGAAAAACTGTTTTTT
15,TRBJ2-7,TRBV11-2,-,-,CASSFGQLLTYEQYF,TGTGCCAGCAGCTTCGGGCAGCTATTGACCTACGAGCAGTACTTC
14,TRBJ1-2,TRBV4-1,-,-,CASSQEEGILGYTF,TGCGCCAGCAGCCAAGAAGAAGGGATCTTGGGCTACACCTTC
9,TRBJ2-7,TRBV28,once,-,CATGYEQYF,TGTGCCACCGGCTACGAGCAGTACTTC
13,TRBJ1-2,TRBV6-5,few,-,CASSYSTVSGYTF,TGTGCCAGCAGTTACTCGACGGTGTCTGGCTACACCTTC
15,TRBJ1-2,TRBV6-5,-,-,CASSPRGPRTYGYTF,TGTGCCAGCAGTCCCCGGGGGCCTAGGACCTATGGCTACACCTTC
18,TRBJ1-2,TRBV4-1,-,TRBD1,CASSPPTLWTGANYGYTF,TGCGCCAGCAGCCCCCCGACCTTATGGACAGGGGCTAACTATGGCTACACCTTC
13,TRBJ2-7,TRBV12-3/TRBV12-4,-,-,CASSFVPFYEQYF,TGTGCCAGCAGTTTTGTACCTTTCTACGAGCAGTACTTC
15,TRBJ1-5,TRBV5-1,-,-,CASSLQGGDNQPQHF,TGCGCCAGCAGCCTACAGGGTGGGGACAATCAGCCCCAGCATTTT
15,TRBJ2-3,TRBV10-2,-,-,CASSGDPGNTDTQYF,TGCGCCAGCAGTGGGGACCCGGGGAACACAGATACGCAGTATTTT
15,TRBJ1-3,TRBV18,-,-,CASSPPGSPGNTIYF,TGTGCCAGCTCACCACCGGGGAGCCCTGGAAACACCATATATTTT
15,TRBJ2-7,TRBV4-1,-,TRBD2,CASRRGTSGTYEQYF,TGCGCCAGCAGACGCGGGACTAGCGGGACCTACGAGCAGTACTTC
13,TRBJ1-1,TRBV3-1/TRBV3-2,-,-,CASSQGRNTEAFF,TGTGCCAGCAGCCAGGGGCGGAACACTGAAGCTTTCTTT
11,TRBJ1-2,TRBV5-8,-,-,CASSQREGYTF,TGTGCCAGCAGCCAGAGGGAAGGCTACACCTTC
14,TRBJ2-7,TRBV7-8,-,-,CASSSKQGYYEQYF,TGTGCCAGCAGCTCGAAACAGGGATACTACGAGCAGTACTTC
15,TRBJ2-1,TRBV9,-,-,CASSEGGYPYNEQFF,TGTGCCAGCAGCGAAGGGGGGTACCCCTACAATGAGCAGTTCTTC
16,TRBJ2-3,TRBV9,few,-,CASSVDLGWGTDTQYF,TGTGCCAGCAGCGTAGATCTGGGCTGGGGCACAGATACGCAGTATTTT
13,TRBJ2-3,TRBV4-1,-,-,CASSQGGEDTQYF,TGCGCCAGCAGCCAAGGTGGAGAGGATACGCAGTATTTT
14,TRBJ2-7,TRBV4-1,-,-,CASRKDGSSYEQYF,TGCGCCAGCAGGAAAGATGGGAGCTCCTACGAGCAGTACTTC
17,TRBJ2-7,TRBV9,-,TRBD2,CASSVASGTTSVYEQYF,TGTGCCAGCAGCGTAGCTAGCGGGACCACTTCAGTCTACGAGCAGTACTTC
13,TRBJ1-1,TRBV10-3,-,-,CAIRPQANTEAFF,TGTGCCATCAGACCACAGGCGAACACTGAAGCTTTCTTT
12,TRBJ1-2,TRBV10-3,-,-,CAISVQGNGYTF,TGTGCCATCAGTGTGCAGGGGAATGGCTACACCTTC
14,TRBJ1-1,TRBV7-9,-,-,CASSLDGVNTEAFF,TGTGCCAGCAGCTTAGATGGGGTGAACACTGAAGCTTTCTTT
16,TRBJ1-4,TRBV4-1,-,-,CASYLYPGEEYEKLFF,TGCGCCAGCTACCTCTATCCAGGGGAGGAGTACGAAAAACTGTTTTTT
15,TRBJ1-4,TRBV5-4,-,-,CASSNGQSFNEKLFF,TGTGCCAGCAGCAATGGACAGTCCTTTAATGAAAAACTGTTTTTT
14,TRBJ2-5,TRBV7-2,-,-,CASSLGAQAETQYF,TGTGCCAGCAGCTTAGGGGCCCAAGCAGAGACCCAGTACTTC
12,TRBJ1-6,TRBV27,-,-,CASSIAGSPLHF,TGTGCCAGCAGTATCGCGGGATCACCCCTCCACTTT
15,TRBJ2-1,TRBV19,-,-,CASSMEGLVKNEQFF,TGTGCCAGTAGTATGGAGGGGCTAGTGAAGAATGAGCAGTTCTTC
14,TRBJ2-1,TRBV9,-,TRBD2,CASSVTGGDNEQFF,TGTGCCAGCAGCGTAACCGGGGGGGATAATGAGCAGTTCTTC
14,TRBJ1-6,TRBV11-3,-,-,CASSLVFVNSPLHF,TGTGCCAGCAGCTTAGTCTTTGTGAATTCACCCCTCCACTTT
18,TRBJ2-7,TRBV6-1,-,-,CASSEAHYLRETLNEQYF,TGTGCCAGCAGTGAAGCGCACTATCTCCGTGAGACTCTAAACGAGCAGTACTTC
13,TRBJ1-5,TRBV19,-,-,CASHLGVGQPQHF,TGTGCCAGTCACTTGGGGGTAGGACAGCCCCAGCATTTT